The entry below describes one T cell receptor beta chain. Its specificity is not known. The sample is drawn from a study of cytomegalovirus exposure and HLA in healthy donors. Study overall: From some 180 million T cells, an earlier analysis saw 100 million to 140 million unique TCR beta sequences. Overall study results and limits: Within an earlier analysis, most TCR beta V segments proved productive either about 90% or about 30% of the time. Some V segments, including TRBV6-2 and TRBV6-3, were excluded as indistinguishable.

13 Jbeta primers and 60 Vbeta primers were used for the PCR. The repertoire was sequenced with immunoSEQ multiplex PCR; TCRdb's copy has only in-frame clones and lacks some. The table lists around 150,000 clones, roughly 80% of them singletons. Trimming at V came to 0 bases and at J to 1 base, leaving 6 bases not matched to a gene. In germline, CDR1 is SGDLS, CDR2 YYNGEE. CDR3 length: 16 residues. The chain joins TRBV9 to TRBJ1-1; 7 bases agree with TRBD1. The specimen sequenced was PBMCs. This TCR was recovered from a young man in good health and CMV-seropositive. This CDR3 reads CASSVGTQGPNTEAFF. DNA of the CDR3: TGTGCCAGCAGCGTAGGCACACAGGGGCCGAACACTGAAGCTTTCTTT.